The next 14 T cell receptor beta chains were all read from a single sample in a study of T cells in Graves' hyperthyroidism and ophthalmopathy. TCR beta CDR3 region amplification was performed from RNA transcripts. The TCR CDR3 first-round RT-PCR relied on the HTBI primer set. TCRdb processed the multiplex PCR reads anew with MiXCR; each CDR3 protein has one entry. The table lists more than 300,000 distinct CDR3 sequences, about 14% of them singletons. Sample: blood. Receptor source: a woman aged 25 to 39 with Graves' hyperthyroidism.

For this clonotype: One base away lies a much larger clone, so this may be a sequencing read error. The J gene is TRBJ2-7, the V gene TRBV20-1; 9 bases align to TRBD1. V shed 5 bases and J 6 bases; nucleotides not matched to a gene: 8. Looked up from germline, CDR1 is DFQATT and CDR2 is SNEGSKA (reference sequence). This CDR3 has 13 residues. The CDR3 bases are TGCAGTGCTCCCGGGACAGGGTATGCCGAGCAGTACGTC. Its translation: CSAPGTGYAEQYV.

This clonotype appeared many times. This chain links TRBV20-1 with TRBJ2-4, with D perhaps given as TRBD1 or TRBD2 (5 bases each). This CDR3 has 13 residues. Per the germline V gene, CDR1 is DFQATT and CDR2 is SNEGSKA (reference sequence). The ends were cut back, 6 bases at V and 5 bases at J, with 14 bases in the middle. CDR3 protein: CSAPYVGENIQYF. The CDR3 DNA follows: TGCAGTGCCCCTTATGTGGGGGAAAACATTCAGTACTTC.

The gene calls are TRBV11-2 and TRBJ1-6, with 9 bases lining up with TRBD1. The CDR3 spans 15 residues. Per germline, CDR1 SGHAT and CDR2 FQNNGV. The V gene end was trimmed by 1 base and the J gene end by 6 bases; junction bases not matched to a gene: 1. The CDR3 reads CASSLGDRVNSPLHF. The CDR3 region has the DNA TGTGCCAGCAGCTTAGGGGACAGGGTTAATTCACCCCTCCACTTT.

This clonotype was detected ten times or more. The V call is TRBV11-2, the J call TRBJ2-5, with unresolved D. There are 14 residues in the CDR3. Germline values: CDR1 SGHAT, CDR2 FQNNGV. V was shortened by 0 bases and J by 4 bases, with 9 bases between the two germline ends. The CDR3 here is CASSLDRASETQYF. DNA of the CDR3: TGTGCCAGCAGCTTAGATCGCGCATCAGAGACCCAGTACTTC.

This clonotype appeared many times. This CDR3 is CASREDILATNEKLFF. The CDR3 nucleotides are TGTGCCAGCAGGGAGGATATCCTTGCAACTAATGAAAAACTGTTTTTT. This chain uses TRBV2 with TRBJ1-4, with D unclear. The germline CDR1 and CDR2 sequences are SNHLY and FYNNEI. V was trimmed by 6 bases and J by 0 bases, leaving 14 bases between them. The CDR3 extends over 16 amino acids.

This clonotype occurred many times. The gene calls are TRBV6-1 and TRBJ2-1; TRBD2 matches 10 bases. CDR3 length: 14 amino acids. Germline lookup yields CDR1 MNHNS and CDR2 SASEGT. With V trimmed by 7 bases and J by 8 bases, 8 bases remained unmatched. The CDR3, as DNA: TGTGCCAGCAAAAAAGCGGGAGGGCTGGATGAGCAGTTCTTC. This codes for CASKKAGGLDEQFF.

The chain combines TRBV2 with TRBJ2-7; TRBD2 might be the D (6 bases). Germline V lookup: CDR1 SNHLY, CDR2 FYNNEI. The CDR3 is made up of 14 amino acids. With 5 bases removed from V and 3 bases from J, the gap between germline ends came to 14 bases. The CDR3 nucleotides are TGTGCCAGCAGTTTCGGTAATAGCGGCTACGAGCAGTACTTC. Translation: CASSFGNSGYEQYF.

This clonotype was counted at least ten times. V gene TRBV20-1 combines with J gene TRBJ1-5, with 9 bases that match TRBD1. CDR3 size: 19 residues. With V trimmed by 3 bases and J by 4 bases, 19 bases remained unmatched. Per germline, CDR1 DFQATT and CDR2 SNEGSKA (reference sequence). The CDR3 DNA is TGCAGTGCTAGTCCTGACAGGGGGAACGTCTGGTCGGCGAATCAGCCCCAGCATTTT. It specifies CSASPDRGNVWSANQPQHF.

The rearrangement links TRBV10-1 to TRBJ2-7, with unresolved D. Germline CDR1 reads WNHNN; CDR2 reads SYGVQD (reference sequence). The CDR3 contains 12 residues. The V and J ends lost 2 bases and 6 bases respectively, with 8 bases between them. CDR3 DNA sequence: TGCGCCAGCAGTGAGCCTTCTAGCGAGCAGTACTTC. This translates into CASSEPSSEQYF.

This chain connects TRBV5-4 to TRBJ2-3; 11 bases map to TRBD2. After removal of 1 base from V and 4 bases from J, the junction contained 5 bases not matched to a gene. CDR1 is SGHNT and CDR2 is YYREEE in the germline V gene (reference sequence). The CDR3 is 16 residues long. In DNA, the CDR3 is TGTGCCAGCAGCTTGTCTAGCGGGAGGTTGCCAGATACGCAGTATTTT. It specifies CASSLSSGRLPDTQYF.

Turning to this clonotype: The junction does not match germline at one end; this may be a read error. The gene calls are TRBV12-3 or TRBV12-4 and TRBJ2-5, with TRBD2 identical over 11 bases. The CDR3 totals 15 residues. In DNA, the CDR3 is TGTGCCAGCAGCCTGGGCCCCGGGACTAGCGGCCTCCAGGACTTC. Residues: CASSLGPGTSGLQDF.

This clonotype occurred many times. V and J are TRBV11-2 and TRBJ2-4, with D possibly being TRBD1 (5 bases). This CDR3 is built from 11 residues. Trimming pared 8 bases from V and 6 bases from J, leaving 8 bases between. Germline CDR1 and CDR2: SGHAT and FQNNGV. This CDR3 reads CASSQGNIQYF. CDR3 bases: TGTGCCAGCTCCCAGGGAAACATTCAGTACTTC.

This clonotype was counted many times. Here the CDR3 DNA reads TGTGCCACCAGGTCCCATCCACTAGATCCGACCGGGGGAGATACGCAGTATTTT. It codes for CATRSHPLDPTGGDTQYF. The chain links TRBV15 to TRBJ2-3, with D perhaps TRBD2 (6 bases). The length of the CDR3 is 18 residues. The germline V and J ends were trimmed by 6 bases and 5 bases, with 27 bases remaining between them. CDR1 is LNHNV, CDR2 YYDKDF, per germline (reference sequence).

The chain recombines TRBV28 with TRBJ2-3, with a tentative D call TRBD1 (6 bases). Germline CDR1 reads MDHEN; CDR2 reads SYDVKM. Trimming left V 6 bases short and J 14 bases short, with 12 bases between. CDR3 length equals 10 residues. The CDR3 is CASSFDRWYF. In DNA, the CDR3 is TGTGCCAGCAGCTTCGACAGGTGGTATTTT.